These 11 T cell receptor beta chains came from one sample sequenced in a study of cytomegalovirus exposure and HLA in healthy donors. Generated by immunoSEQ multiplex PCR, the TCRdb table keeps only in-frame clones and is missing some. The repertoire holds 200,000 to 250,000 clones, with around 87% as singletons. Sequenced sample: PBMCs. These receptors came from a woman under 30 in good health and CMV-seropositive.

The chain recombines TRBV5-8 with TRBJ2-1; the D is unclear. Trimming cost V 2 bases and J 7 bases, with 16 bases left between them. This CDR3 comprises 15 residues. The V gene's germline CDR1 is SGHTS and CDR2 YDEGEE. In nucleotides, the CDR3 is TGTGCCAGCAGCTTTCGGTTTCAGAGCGTTAATGAGCAGTTCTTC. The encoded protein is CASSFRFQSVNEQFF.

This clone was observed a handful of times. This chain uses TRBV27 with TRBJ2-7, with a possible D match to TRBD1 (5 bases). The V end was cut by 4 bases, the J end by 3 bases, with 10 bases between. Germline assignment: CDR1 MNHEY and CDR2 SMNVEV (reference sequence). The CDR3 sequence is 13 residues long. DNA of the CDR3: TGTGCCAGCAGTTGGTACCAGGGCTACGAGCAGTACTTC. This translates into CASSWYQGYEQYF.

This clone was picked up one time. V is TRBV27 and J is TRBJ2-7, with 8 bases lining up with TRBD2. The germline V gene encodes CDR1 MNHEY and CDR2 SMNVEV (reference sequence). This CDR3 region has 15 residues. J was trimmed by 3 bases and V by 1 base; bases with no gene match: 5. The CDR3 nucleotides read TGTGCCAGCAGTTTATATGCGGGGGGCGGCTACGAGCAGTACTTC. Translated: CASSLYAGGGYEQYF.

V and J are TRBV7-2 and TRBJ2-1; D is possibly TRBD2 (6 bases). The ends were cut back, 5 bases at V and 9 bases at J, with 11 bases in the middle. The CDR3 covers 12 residues. Germline V gene sequence: CDR1 SGHTA, CDR2 FQGNSA. The CDR3 DNA reads as TGTGCCAGCAGCAGCCTGGGGGGTGAGCAGTTCTTC. Its protein product is CASSSLGGEQFF. Together with reference TRBV7-2 and TRBJ2-1, the CDR3 gives the full variable domain: GAGVSQSPSNKVTEKGKDVELRCDPISGHTALYWYRQSLGQGLEFLIYFQGNSAPDKSGLPSDRFSAERTGGSVSTLTIQRTQQEDSAVYLCASSSLGGEQFFGPGTRLTVL.

The rearrangement uses TRBV6-5 and TRBJ2-3, with D possibly matching TRBD2 (6 bases). Per the germline V gene, CDR1 is MNHEY and CDR2 is SVGAGI. The CDR3 has 16 amino acids. Trimming took 0 bases from V and 3 from J, leaving 13 bases between them. The CDR3 loop is CASSYSGLFWTDTQYF. The CDR3 bases are TGTGCCAGCAGTTACTCGGGACTGTTCTGGACAGATACGCAGTATTTT.

This chain uses TRBV28 with TRBJ1-2; D is uncertain. With 4 bases removed from V and 3 bases from J, the gap between germline ends came to 9 bases. Germline V gives CDR1 MDHEN, CDR2 SYDVKM. The CDR3 has 13 residues. CDR3 region: CASSSGVDYGYTF. The CDR3 region has the DNA TGTGCCAGCAGTTCGGGAGTTGACTATGGCTACACCTTC.

The rearrangement links TRBV6-5 to TRBJ2-1, with TRBD2 as a possible D gene (5 bases). Looked up from germline, CDR1 is MNHEY and CDR2 is SVGAGI. The CDR3 runs to 15 residues. The germline V and J ends were trimmed by 5 bases and 0 bases, with 11 bases remaining between them. The DNA for the CDR3 is TGTGCCAGCAGTGCCGGACTGTTCTCCTACAATGAGCAGTTCTTC. Its translation: CASSAGLFSYNEQFF.

The J gene is TRBJ1-1, the V gene TRBV6-5; no firm D call. V was pared by 7 bases and J by 3 bases, with 6 bases between. In germline, CDR1 is MNHEY, CDR2 SVGAGI. This CDR3 is 11 amino acids long. CDR3 in amino acids: CASTRDTEAFF. CDR3 sequence (DNA): TGTGCCAGCACCCGGGACACTGAAGCTTTCTTT.

The chain joins TRBV5-4 to TRBJ2-2; D perhaps matches TRBD2 (6 bases). Germline CDR1 reads SGHNT; CDR2 reads YYREEE (reference sequence). CDR3 length: 15 residues. V gave up 7 bases and J gave up 0 bases, with 13 bases separating them. In DNA form, the CDR3 reads TGTGCCAGCTCCGCGGGGCGTACGAACACCGGGGAGCTGTTTTTT. This translates into CASSAGRTNTGELFF.

V is TRBV6-5 and J is TRBJ2-2; possibly TRBD2 for D (6 bases). Deletions cut 4 bases from V and 4 bases from J, with 13 bases between. The CDR3 runs to 15 residues. Germline-derived CDR1 and CDR2 are MNHEY and SVGAGI. CDR3 sequence (DNA): TGTGCCAGCAGTTCCCCCGGGAGAAGCACCGGGGAGCTGTTTTTT. Protein sequence: CASSSPGRSTGELFF.

This chain joins TRBV4-2 and TRBJ1-1; possibly TRBD1 for D (5 bases). Per the germline V gene, CDR1 is LGHNA and CDR2 is YNFKEQ. V was pared by 4 bases and J by 1 base, with 13 bases between. The CDR3 consists of 15 residues. CDR3 sequence: CASSPAGLGNTEAFF. As DNA, the CDR3 is TGTGCCAGCAGCCCAGCGGGACTGGGGAACACTGAAGCTTTCTTT.